The TCR beta chain described here comes from a study of technical replicates of blood from a few donors. Looked up from germline, CDR1 is SGHTA and CDR2 is FQGTGA. With 6 bases clipped from V and 5 bases from J, the junction kept 17 bases outside the gene matches. This CDR3 has 17 amino acids. This table comes from immunoSEQ multiplex PCR, and its TCRdb copy is limited to in-frame clones, with some not included. The top ten clones hold 0.35% to 0.5% of a sample with more than 65,000 clones, about 92% of them seen once. The J gene is TRBJ2-5, the V gene TRBV7-3; TRBD2 matches 8 bases. The clonotype was recovered from a human donor in good health. Sequencing was carried out using T cells isolated from PBMCs. The CDR3 region is CASSKGLGRGGRETQYF. CDR3 nucleotides: TGTGCCAGCAGTAAAGGGTTAGGCCGGGGCGGGAGGGAGACCCAGTACTTC.